One and the same sample provided the 5 T cell receptor beta chains below, sequenced in a study of CD8 T cells in Susac syndrome. RNA amounts of roughly 0.45 to 1 ug underwent reverse transcription with random hexamers. MiXCR was run by TCRdb on the immunoSEQ multiplex PCR reads, yielding one entry per CDR3 protein. The sample holds around 270,000 distinct CDR3 sequences, over 75% seen once. The sequenced material came from CD8+ T cells from PBMCs. All receptors derive from a human donor with multiple sclerosis.

The J gene is TRBJ2-1, the V gene TRBV15; D is perhaps TRBD1 (6 bases). There are 15 residues in the CDR3. Trimming took off 2 bases at V and 5 bases at J, with 13 bases between the two ends. CDR1 is LNHNV and CDR2 is YYDKDF in the germline V gene (reference sequence). CDR3: CATSRTSTGHNEQFF. The CDR3 nucleotides are TGTGCCACCAGCAGAACCTCGACAGGCCACAATGAGCAGTTCTTC.

This clonotype has a single count. This chain uses TRBV19 with TRBJ1-1; 8 nucleotides line up with TRBD1. V dropped 5 bases and J dropped 7; count of bases not matched to a gene: 12. The CDR3 runs to 15 residues. Germline V gene data show CDR1 as LNHDA and CDR2 as SQIVND (reference sequence). CDR3 DNA sequence: TGTGCCAGTAGTGCCCAGGACAGGGAGCCGGGTGAAGCTTTCTTT. This sequence encodes CASSAQDREPGEAFF.

The V gene is TRBV5-1, the J gene TRBJ2-7; 7 positions agree with TRBD2. After removal of 4 bases from V and 1 base from J, the junction contained 5 bases not matched to a gene. CDR1 is SGHRS, CDR2 YFSETQ, per germline. This CDR3 has 14 amino acids. As DNA, the CDR3 is TGCGCCAGCAGCCTGAGCGGGGCGTCCTACGAGCAGTACTTC. This codes for CASSLSGASYEQYF.

This chain links TRBV4-3 with TRBJ2-6; a weak D match, TRBD2 (6 bases). The CDR3 has 17 amino acids. V was cut by 4 bases and J by 4 bases, with 17 bases left in between. Germline values: CDR1 LGHNA, CDR2 YSLEER. The CDR3 DNA follows: TGCGCCAGCAGCCCGGAGGGCGGAAGCCGAGGGGCCAACGTCCTGACTTTC. Amino acid sequence: CASSPEGGSRGANVLTF.

The chain recombines TRBV20-1 with TRBJ2-1; possibly TRBD2 for D (6 bases). Deletions cut 2 bases from V and 0 bases from J, with 26 bases between. Germline V gene lookup returns CDR1 DFQATT and CDR2 SNEGSKA (reference sequence). The CDR3 is 20 amino acids. The CDR3 sequence: CSARPGGRKGPLGSYNEQFF. CDR3 nucleotides: TGCAGTGCTAGACCAGGAGGGAGGAAGGGGCCCTTGGGCTCCTACAATGAGCAGTTCTTC.